This T cell receptor (beta chain) is from a study of blood T cells in healthy people across ages (dated by TCRdb to about 2015). Background for the entire study: In model experiments, template switching captured roughly one uniquely barcoded TCR beta cDNA molecule for every two T cells. The study analyzed two additional independent replicas of 1 million unique cDNA reads from the same blood draw for two donors, one aged 18 to 30 and one aged 80 or older. Donors of different ages were randomly distributed across sequencing lanes to avoid experimental bias. The donors were divided into four age groups: young (average about 16 years), middle-aged (approximately 39), aged (about 60) and long-lived (about 84). The study measured age-related changes in TCR beta repertoire diversity using deep sequencing normalized with unique cDNA molecular identifiers. General study outcomes and caveats: Donor CMV infection status was unknown, potentially confounding age-related changes in expanded clonotypes. Observed TCR beta diversity per million T cells fell roughly linearly with age, and a significant reduction was already apparent by age around 40. Conclusive comparison of naive and antigen-experienced compartments was prevented by the profiling of bulk unsorted PBMCs. Observed TCR beta diversity correlated strongly with the percentage of naive T cells measured by flow cytometry. The long-lived group showed more naive CD4+ T cells, fewer expanded clones and increased TCR diversity than the aged group, suggesting age selection. Total diversity estimates from one million sequenced T cells were considered lower bounds and underestimates.

The CDR3 contains 13 residues, cysteine and phenylalanine counted. Left in the record is the CDR3 DNA by itself, 39 bases read in frame from the first base. The germline ends are 10 bases apart after V is trimmed by 1 base and J by 4 bases. CDR1 and CDR2 are drawn from the germline V gene (reference sequence): DFQATT, SNEGSKA. The library was generated by 5' RACE. These reads were obtained on an Illumina HiSeq 2500. A second PCR of about 6 to 12 cycles was performed with a sample-barcoded 5' primer and a J-beta primer mix. A unique molecular identifier was introduced onto each TCR beta cDNA molecule by a template-switch 5' adaptor carrying 12 random nucleotides. Each sample yielded at least 2.5 million CDR3-containing paired-end reads. All of the RNA was converted into first-strand cDNA using the Mint cDNA synthesis kit, with a TRBC-specific oligonucleotide serving as the primer. All cDNA was treated with uracil-DNA glycosylase and then went through a first 18-cycle PCR with the universal primers M1SS and BC2_uni_R. The original pipeline was this. For normalization, 1 million high-quality reads, each with a distinct molecular identifier, were randomly selected from each sample. Instead of being binned into consensus sequences, reads with shared molecular identifiers were discarded. MiTCR, run with a Q25 quality threshold and the strictest error-elimination algorithm, handled CDR3 identification, clonotype clustering and error correction. A nonparametric unseen species model with Euler transformation was used to estimate a lower bound on total TCR beta diversity. TCRdb reprocessed the public reads (quality trimming at Q25 with fastp, clone calling with MiXCR) and kept in-frame beta chains. Rows with one shared CDR3 protein collapse into an entry with the most common genes and DNA. The V and J calls and clone size are TCRdb's, not the authors'. The sample includes 800,000 to 950,000 distinct CDR3 sequences, with 48% observed a single time. The ten largest clones capture roughly an eighth of the sample.

The approximately 41 donors, aged about 6 to 95 years, were systemically healthy Caucasian individuals from Russia. Each donor gave ten milliliters of peripheral blood, drawn into EDTA-treated Vacutainer tubes. Ficoll-Paque density-gradient centrifugation was used to isolate PBMCs, with at least 7 million per sample. Trizol reagent was used to extract total RNA from the PBMCs, yielding at least 6 micrograms per sample. For every donor, flow cytometry on a PBMC aliquot measured the percentage of naive CD45RAhigh/CD27high T cells. As to this clonotype: Its antigen is not yet known. No base-level quality is on record; no much larger clone is a single base apart.

The sequenced sample was blood. The rearrangement joined TRBV20-1 to TRBJ2-5; the D region possibly corresponds to TRBD2 (6 bases align). This TCR derives from a man aged 25-45 years in good health. The sequenced DNA is TGCAGTGCTAGAGGCACTAGCAGAGAGACCCAGTACTTC. The translation is CSARGTSRETQYF.